This T cell receptor (beta chain) was captured in a study of T-cell memory formation after mild COVID-19. Study information: For the most part, TCR clusters were specific to one donor.

Worth noting for this clonotype: The antigen remains undetermined.

With constant-segment primers, 5'RACE yielded cDNA libraries of TCR alpha and TCR beta that carried sample barcodes and UMIs. TCRdb processed the 5' RACE reads anew with MiXCR; each CDR3 protein has one entry. The sample holds 250,000 to 400,000 distinct CDR3 sequences, about 13% seen once. Study results and caveats: Clones shrinking from day 15 to 85 showed even CD4/CD8 mixes; later expanders tilted CD4+. The study found contracting CD4+ clones mainly in CM and EM and contracting CD8+ clones in EMRA.

The J segment lost 2 bases and the V segment lost 4 bases, leaving 4 bases of the junction unmatched. Germline V lookup: CDR1 SGHNT, CDR2 YYREEE (reference sequence). The CDR3 runs to 14 residues. The sequence was collected from a man aged 18 to 30 who had mild COVID-19 (a few samples of this study predate the infection). Cell type and time point are not known. The material sequenced was PBMCs or a T cell subset sorted from them (not recorded which). The V and J genes are TRBV5-4 and TRBJ2-3; 7 bases fit TRBD1. The DNA of the CDR3 is TGTGCCAGCAGCGCCACAGGGGCCACAGATACGCAGTATTTT. Its protein is CASSATGATDTQYF.